A single sample is the source of the 25 T cell receptor beta chains below, sequenced in a study of Ad26.COV2.S vaccination and SARS-CoV-2 variants. Clones were sequenced by immunoSEQ multiplex PCR, and TCRdb holds only the in-frame ones, with some missing. Of about 350,000 clones in the sample, roughly nine tenths were seen once. Treatment denoted: around 19 received Ad26.COV2.S at low or high dose, single or two shots; about 5 received placebo; per-sample allocation not given. Sample collection was performed on day 63 after the first vaccine or placebo injection. Material: peripheral blood, obtained in a trial of Ad26.COV2.S vaccine versus placebo. The receptors derive from a person aged 18-60 years who received the Ad26.COV2.S COVID-19 vaccine or a placebo.

This sequence joins TRBV7-2 and TRBJ2-2; D gene ambiguous. V lost 4 bases, J lost 5 bases, and 8 bases lay in between. The CDR3 length is 13 residues. Germline CDR1 is SGHTA and CDR2 is FQGNSA. The CDR3 bases are TGTGCCAGCAGCTCAGCTCGAACCGGGGAGCTGTTTTTT. This gives the protein CASSSARTGELFF.

As to this clone: Within the sample, other DNA sequences also encode this same CDR3. V and J are TRBV6-1 and TRBJ1-1; unclear D gene. Trimming took 1 base from V and 1 from J, leaving 4 bases between them. From germline, CDR1 is MNHNS and CDR2 SASEGT. The CDR3 is 13 amino acids. The CDR3 bases are TGTGCCAGCAGTGAAGGGAGGAACACTGAAGCTTTCTTT. This codes for CASSEGRNTEAFF.

V is TRBV7-2 and J is TRBJ2-1; 10 nucleotides align to TRBD2. The CDR3 length is 14 residues. The junction had 5 bases not matched to a gene; V was cut back by 3 bases and J by 9 bases. The germline CDR1 and CDR2 sequences are SGHTA and FQGNSA. The CDR3 nucleotides are TGTGCCAGCAGCTTGACTAGCGGGTTTAGTGAGCAGTTCTTC. It yields the protein CASSLTSGFSEQFF.

J is TRBJ1-4 and V is TRBV27; D is undetermined. In germline, CDR1 is MNHEY, CDR2 SMNVEV (reference sequence). The CDR3 is 14 residues long. V was trimmed by 8 bases and J by 6 bases, leaving 16 bases between them. The DNA for the CDR3 is TGTGCCAGCCGACGGTCGGATACCTATGAAAAACTGTTTTTT. It is translated as CASRRSDTYEKLFF.

Here the CDR3 reads CSVGTGVNYGYTF. The CDR3 DNA sequence: TGCAGCGTTGGGACAGGGGTTAACTATGGCTACACCTTC. The chain joins TRBV29-1 to TRBJ1-2, with TRBD1 matching 9 bases. V lost 4 bases, J lost 1 base, and 1 base stayed unmatched. The V gene's germline CDR1 is SQVTM and CDR2 ANQGSEA. The CDR3 loop spans 13 amino acids. Full variable domain (missing parts from reference TRBV29-1 and TRBJ1-2): SAVISQKPSRDICQRGTSLTIQCQVDSQVTMMFWYRQQPGQSLTLIATANQGSEATYESGFVIDKFPISRPNLTFSTLTVSNMSPEDSSIYLCSVGTGVNYGYTFGSGTRLTVV.

The chain carries TRBV28 and TRBJ2-1, with 11 bases matching TRBD2. Germline lookup yields CDR1 MDHEN and CDR2 SYDVKM. Trimming at V came to 3 bases and at J to 9 bases, leaving 19 bases not matched to a gene. This CDR3 is built from 19 residues. CDR3 DNA sequence: TGTGCCAGCAGTTTTCCGAACTCTCGACTAGCGGGGAGGTTTGGTGAGCAGTTCTTC. Its protein product is CASSFPNSRLAGRFGEQFF.

The chain joins TRBV6-4 to TRBJ2-1, with 9 nucleotides matching TRBD1. The germline gives CDR1 MRHNA, CDR2 SNTAGT. This CDR3 is 15 amino acids long. V dropped 4 bases and J dropped 4; count of bases not matched to a gene: 5. The CDR3 nucleotides read TGTGCCAGCAGTGGGTGGGGACAGGGTTACAATGAGCAGTTCTTC. As protein: CASSGWGQGYNEQFF.

V is TRBV9 and J is TRBJ2-7; tentatively, D is TRBD2 (5 bases). This CDR3 has 15 residues. V dropped 2 bases and J dropped 0 bases, with 12 bases sitting between them. CDR1 is SGDLS, CDR2 YYNGEE, per germline. The CDR3 DNA reads as TGTGCCAGCAGCGTGACTATTGGGTCCTCCTACGAGCAGTACTTC. Its protein is CASSVTIGSSYEQYF.

The rearrangement uses TRBV27 and TRBJ2-7; TRBD1 matches 9 bases. Looked up from germline, CDR1 is MNHEY and CDR2 is SMNVEV (reference sequence). The V segment lost 5 bases and the J segment 2 bases; nucleotides outside the gene matches: 10. This CDR3 is built from 16 residues. CDR3 protein: CASSPPLGQGPYEQYF. CDR3 nucleotide sequence: TGTGCCAGCAGTCCACCATTGGGACAGGGACCCTACGAGCAGTACTTC.

The V call is TRBV5-1, the J call TRBJ2-3; 8 nucleotides match TRBD1. The ends lost 4 bases at V and 1 base at J; junction bases unmatched: 5. The CDR3 covers 15 residues. CDR1 SGHRS and CDR2 YFSETQ come from the germline V gene. The CDR3 DNA is TGCGCCAGCAGCCCGAGGGGACAGGGCACAGATACGCAGTATTTT. Protein product: CASSPRGQGTDTQYF.

CDR3 coding DNA: TGTGCCAGCAGCCCCGTGACCCCCCAGCATTTT. Protein: CASSPVTPQHF. This chain joins TRBV13 and TRBJ1-5; D call uncertain. Per the germline V gene, CDR1 is PRHDT and CDR2 is FYEKMQ (reference sequence). Trimming took 5 bases from V and 10 from J, leaving 9 bases between them. This CDR3 has 11 amino acids. The variable domain in full, with the rest retrieved from reference TRBV13 and TRBJ1-5, is AAGVIQSPRHLIKEKRETATLKCYPIPRHDTVYWYQQGPGQDPQFLISFYEKMQSDKGSIPDRFSAQQFSDYHSELNMSSLELGDSALYFCASSPVTPQHFGDGTRLSIL.

This chain uses TRBV12-3 or TRBV12-4 with TRBJ1-1; D unclear. V lost 6 bases to trimming and J lost 6 bases, with 14 bases between them. This CDR3 is built from 13 residues. Here the CDR3 reads CASRNPGGSEAFF. The CDR3 nucleotides are TGTGCCAGCAGAAACCCAGGAGGGTCTGAAGCTTTCTTT.

This chain joins TRBV27 and TRBJ2-7; D not resolved. Trimming removed 3 bases at V and 2 bases at J, with 26 bases between. The CDR3 consists of 19 residues. In germline, CDR1 is MNHEY, CDR2 SMNVEV (reference sequence). CDR3 in DNA: TGTGCCAGCAGTTTTAATGTCGCCATTTCCGCCGCGAACCCCTACGAGCAGTACTTC. Encoded protein: CASSFNVAISAANPYEQYF.

The V and J genes are TRBV5-1 and TRBJ2-1; 10 nucleotides align to TRBD2. The trim removed 1 base at V and 9 bases at J, leaving 7 bases unmatched. The CDR3 has 15 residues. Looked up from germline, CDR1 is SGHRS and CDR2 is YFSETQ. Here the CDR3 reads CASSLSSGGASEQFF. DNA for the CDR3: TGCGCCAGCAGCTTGTCCAGCGGGGGGGCCTCTGAGCAGTTCTTC.

V and J are TRBV7-9 and TRBJ2-2; 9 nucleotides agree with TRBD1. V shed 5 bases and J 4 bases; nucleotides not matched to a gene: 11. The CDR3 length is 17 residues. The V gene's germline CDR1 is SEHNR and CDR2 FQNEAQ (reference sequence). CDR3 nucleotides: TGTGCCAGCAGCCATACGGGACAGGGTCCGGCCACCGGGGAGCTGTTTTTT. It encodes CASSHTGQGPATGELFF.

J is TRBJ2-1 and V is TRBV5-1; TRBD2 matches 7 bases. Germline CDR1 reads SGHRS; CDR2 reads YFSETQ. The CDR3 is made up of 15 amino acids. V trimming: 4 bases; J trimming: 6 bases; junction bases outside the gene matches: 10. CDR3 bases: TGCGCCAGCAGCGGAAGGACTAGGGGTCCCAATGAGCAGTTCTTC. It is translated as CASSGRTRGPNEQFF.

This chain uses TRBV29-1 with TRBJ1-1; 7 bases match TRBD1. V lost 6 bases and J lost 1; bases outside the gene matches: 8. Germline V gene sequence: CDR1 SQVTM, CDR2 ANQGSEA. The CDR3 totals 14 residues. This chain's CDR3 is CSVVHRGTNTEAFF. CDR3 in DNA: TGCAGCGTCGTACACAGGGGAACGAACACTGAAGCTTTCTTT.

The chain carries TRBV5-1 and TRBJ1-4; weak D call: TRBD1 (6 bases). Germline loops: CDR1 SGHRS, CDR2 YFSETQ. The CDR3 spans 14 residues. The germline V and J ends were trimmed by 0 bases and 7 bases, with 10 bases remaining between them. The CDR3 DNA sequence: TGCGCCAGCAGCTTGGACAGGGTGGTTGAAAAACTGTTTTTT. Amino acids: CASSLDRVVEKLFF.

The gene calls are TRBV19 and TRBJ2-5; unclear D gene. CDR1 is LNHDA and CDR2 is SQIVND in the germline V gene (reference sequence). V was pared by 0 bases and J by 11 bases, with 13 bases between. This CDR3 is 13 amino acids long. CDR3 nucleotide sequence: TGTGCCAGTAGTATAGAGCTCAGCACTATTCAGTACTTC. It translates to CASSIELSTIQYF.

The J gene is TRBJ1-1, the V gene TRBV29-1; D ambiguous. CDR1 is SQVTM and CDR2 is ANQGSEA in the germline V gene. The V end lost 1 base, the J end lost 2 bases, and 5 bases lay between the germline ends. CDR3 length: 12 amino acids. For the CDR3, the DNA is TGCAGCGTTGAAGGGGGTAACACTGAAGCTTTCTTT. Its translation: CSVEGGNTEAFF.

This chain joins TRBV7-3 and TRBJ2-7; D unclear. V lost 2 bases to trimming and J lost 2 bases, with 7 bases between them. The CDR3 covers 13 residues. Germline CDR1 and CDR2: SGHTA and FQGTGA. CDR3 sequence reads: CASSLAKPYEQYF. CDR3 sequence (DNA): TGTGCCAGCAGCTTAGCCAAACCCTACGAGCAGTACTTC.

The J gene is TRBJ2-3, the V gene TRBV12-5; perhaps TRBD1 as D (5 bases). The V and J ends lost 6 bases and 8 bases respectively, with 12 bases between them. Germline CDR1 and CDR2: LGHNT and FRNRAP. The CDR3 runs 12 residues. The CDR3 region has the DNA TGTGCTAGTGGCCTCCCAGGGCGTACGCAGTATTTT. Amino acid sequence: CASGLPGRTQYF.

This clone was picked up one time. This chain connects TRBV9 to TRBJ2-5, with 8 bases that match TRBD2. Germline assignment: CDR1 SGDLS and CDR2 YYNGEE. J lost 4 bases, V lost 0 bases, and 8 bases had no gene match. This CDR3 is built from 16 residues. Here the CDR3 reads CASSVAAGASRETQYF. In DNA form, the CDR3 reads TGTGCCAGCAGCGTAGCAGCGGGGGCCTCCCGAGAGACCCAGTACTTC.

As regards this clone: Different DNA sequences within this sample yield the same CDR3. The V and J genes are TRBV9 and TRBJ2-7, with D perhaps TRBD1 (5 bases). CDR1 and CDR2 from the germline V gene are SGDLS and YYNGEE. V shed 2 bases and J shed 4 bases, with 10 bases lying between them. The CDR3 is made up of 13 amino acids. The CDR3 reads CASSVGRAYEQYF. The CDR3 DNA follows: TGTGCCAGCAGCGTGGGCAGGGCGTACGAGCAGTACTTC.

In its sample, this clone was seen once. This sequence joins TRBV4-3 and TRBJ1-2; D is unresolved. The CDR3 runs 14 residues. Deletions cut 0 bases from V and 1 base from J, with 6 bases between. Germline V CDR1 and CDR2: LGHNA, YSLEER. The CDR3 DNA sequence: TGCGCCAGCAGCCAAGATTGGGATAACTATGGCTACACCTTC. It translates to CASSQDWDNYGYTF.